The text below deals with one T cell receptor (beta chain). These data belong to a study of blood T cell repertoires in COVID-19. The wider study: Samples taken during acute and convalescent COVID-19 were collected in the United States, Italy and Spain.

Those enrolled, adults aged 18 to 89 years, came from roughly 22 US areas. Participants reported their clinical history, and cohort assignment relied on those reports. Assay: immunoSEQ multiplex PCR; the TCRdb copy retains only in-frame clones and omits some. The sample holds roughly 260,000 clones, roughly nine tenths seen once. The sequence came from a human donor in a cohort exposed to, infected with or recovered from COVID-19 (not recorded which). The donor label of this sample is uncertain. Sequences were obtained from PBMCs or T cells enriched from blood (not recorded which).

The CDR3 here is CSARVARASETQYF. The CDR3, as DNA: TGCAGCGCCCGTGTTGCTAGAGCCTCGGAGACCCAGTACTTC. The V call is TRBV29-1, the J call TRBJ2-5, with D uncertain. V lost 7 bases to trimming and J lost 5 bases, with 20 bases between them. Looked up from germline, CDR1 is SQVTM and CDR2 is ANQGSEA. There are 14 residues in the CDR3.